Here is one T cell receptor (beta chain) with its context. This sample was taken from a study of blood T cell repertoires in COVID-19. Overall study: Researchers got acute and convalescent COVID-19 samples from the United States, Italy and Spain. T cells, B-cell-depleted T cells, or PBMCs supplied cDNA or gDNA.

Authors' analysis steps: Nucleated cell number was recorded as an estimate derived from reference gene primer amplification. TCRdb's copy holds only in-frame clones and misses some; the assay was immunoSEQ multiplex PCR. From that table come the V and J calls and clone size; the DNA was used to work out D and trimming. The data show 240,000 or so clones, around 85% seen once. The sequencing input was peripheral blood. This sequence originates from a man in his 60s with acute or convalescent COVID-19.

The CDR3 DNA follows: TGTGCCAGCAGCTTAGGTACCGGGACAGCGAACACCGGGGAGCTGTTTTTT. Translating it yields CASSLGTGTANTGELFF. This sequence joins TRBV7-8 and TRBJ2-2, with 7 bases matching TRBD1. V dropped 1 base and J dropped 0; count of bases not matched to a gene: 5. CDR3 length equals 17 residues. Germline loops: CDR1 SGHVS, CDR2 FQNEAQ.